Listed here are 10 T cell receptor beta chains from one sample, sequenced in a study of cytomegalovirus exposure and HLA in healthy donors (dated by TCRdb to the late 2010s). Library preparation employed the immunoSEQ multiplex PCR assay. For the multiplex PCR, a mixture combining 60 forward primers for TCR Vbeta segments and 13 reverse primers for TCR Jbeta segments was used. TCRdb stores this immuneACCESS table with in-frame sequences only. Part of the clones is absent; in the studies checked, under half of the shortfall reflects unresolved V genes, and no reason is known for the rest. The table for this sample lists 95,000 to 150,000 clones; roughly 71% of them were counted only once. Around 4% of the sample rests with the top ten. Sequencing used PBMCs. The receptors originated from a woman aged 50 to 65 in good health and CMV-seropositive.

This clone came up a few times. The chain joins TRBV5-1 to TRBJ2-5; unclear D gene. Germline V gene lookup returns CDR1 SGHRS and CDR2 YFSETQ. Trimming cost V 0 bases and J 5 bases, with 8 bases left between them. CDR3 length equals 13 residues. CDR3 region: CASSLAQMETQYF. The CDR3 DNA reads TGCGCCAGCAGCTTGGCCCAAATGGAGACCCAGTACTTC.

There are a few counts of this clone. This sequence joins TRBV13 and TRBJ1-3, with TRBD1 matching 10 bases. The CDR3 is made up of 17 amino acids. In germline, CDR1 is PRHDT, CDR2 FYEKMQ (reference sequence). The V and J ends lost 4 bases and 7 bases, in that order; junction bases with no gene match: 13. This CDR3 reads CASSSQRGTGARNTIYF. In nucleotides, the CDR3 is TGTGCCAGCAGCTCCCAGCGTGGGACAGGGGCGCGGAACACCATATATTTT. Supplemented by reference TRBV13 and TRBJ1-3, the full variable domain reads AAGVIQSPRHLIKEKRETATLKCYPIPRHDTVYWYQQGPGQDPQFLISFYEKMQSDKGSIPDRFSAQQFSDYHSELNMSSLELGDSALYFCASSSQRGTGARNTIYFGEGSWLTVV.

This clone was recorded only once. The CDR3 nucleotides are TGTGCCACCGGGCCCGGAGGATCAGAGACCCAGTACTTC. Protein sequence: CATGPGGSETQYF. The V gene is TRBV15, the J gene TRBJ2-5; D is possibly TRBD2 (5 bases). V lost 8 bases and J lost 4, with 14 bases in between. The germline V gene encodes CDR1 LNHNV and CDR2 YYDKDF (reference sequence). This CDR3 is built from 13 residues.

The chain links TRBV6-6 to TRBJ2-3; unclear D gene. V was trimmed by 4 bases and J by 4 bases, leaving 9 bases between them. The CDR3 contains 13 residues. CDR1 MNHNY and CDR2 SVGAGI come from the germline V gene (reference sequence). CDR3 protein: CASSWSYPDTQYF. CDR3 coding DNA: TGTGCCAGCAGTTGGAGTTATCCAGATACGCAGTATTTT.

On this clone: The junction does not match germline at one end; this may be a read error. The CDR3 nucleotides read TGTACCAGCAGTTACTCGATCTCCGGGGGGGGCAATGAGCAGTTCTTC. Amino acid sequence: CTSSYSISGGGNEQFF. V usage is TRBV6-5 and J usage is TRBJ2-1; TRBD2 matches 8 bases. Germline CDR1 reads MNHEY; CDR2 reads SVGAGI. The CDR3 extends over 16 amino acids.

This clone has a single count. The chain couples TRBV6-5 to TRBJ2-3, with 12 bases that match TRBD2. Germline V CDR1 and CDR2: MNHEY, SVGAGI. The J segment lost 6 bases and the V segment lost 5 bases, leaving 6 bases of the junction unmatched. CDR3 length equals 15 residues. CDR3 DNA sequence: TGTGCCAGCAGTCGAAGGACTAGCGGGGCCGATACGCAGTATTTT. It is translated as CASSRRTSGADTQYF.

Here the CDR3 DNA reads TGTGCCAGCAGCGTAGCTGCGCTAGCGATCTACGAGCAGTACTTC. As protein: CASSVAALAIYEQYF. This chain joins TRBV9 and TRBJ2-7; weak D call: TRBD2 (6 bases). This CDR3 spans 15 amino acids. The V gene's germline CDR1 is SGDLS and CDR2 YYNGEE. The V end was cut by 0 bases, the J end by 3 bases, with 13 bases between.

The V and J genes are TRBV11-2 and TRBJ1-2; D uncertain. CDR1 SGHAT and CDR2 FQNNGV come from the germline V gene. This CDR3 region has 13 residues. V gave up 3 bases and J gave up 3 bases, with 8 bases separating them. CDR3 in amino acids: CASSFSTDYGYTF. The CDR3 region has the DNA TGTGCCAGCAGCTTTTCCACAGACTATGGCTACACCTTC.

The J gene is TRBJ1-2, the V gene TRBV25-1, with 10 bases aligning to TRBD1. V was pared by 6 bases and J by 8 bases, with 6 bases of the junction left unmatched. This CDR3 is built from 13 residues. CDR1 MGHDK and CDR2 SYGVNS come from the germline V gene. The CDR3 DNA follows: TGTGCCAGCAGCCTGGGACAGGGGATCGGCTACACCTTC. Protein: CASSLGQGIGYTF.

This clone was seen once. The rearrangement joins TRBV18 to TRBJ2-7, with 10 bases matching TRBD1. From germline, CDR1 is KGHSH and CDR2 LQKENI. Germline trimming cut 0 bases from V and 2 bases from J; bases unmatched to any gene: 4. There are 16 residues in the CDR3. The CDR3 reads CASSPPGQGSPYEQYF. The CDR3 coding sequence is TGTGCCAGCTCACCACCGGGACAGGGGTCTCCCTACGAGCAGTACTTC.